Below are 2 T cell receptor beta chains sequenced from a single sample in a study of T cell clonality in common variable immunodeficiency. Study observations and caveats: In common variable immunodeficiency, TCR beta chains reportedly carried fewer deletions and N-nucleotide insertions.

Antigen specificity for these receptors is unknown. Method: immunoSEQ multiplex PCR; TCRdb's copy keeps in-frame clones and lacks some. The sample contains approximately 11,000 clones, none of them singletons. Material for sequencing was peripheral blood mononuclear cells. Every receptor here comes from a human donor with common variable immunodeficiency.

About this clone itself: The read terminates 3 residues ahead of where the CDR3 ends, so the germline J gene completes it. V gene TRBV19 combines with J gene TRBJ1-2; D not resolved. Germline V gene lookup returns CDR1 LNHDA and CDR2 SQIVND (reference sequence). Trimming left V 7 bases short and J 3 bases short, with 15 bases between. The CDR3 spans 14 residues. CDR3 bases read: TGTGCCAGTAAGGGCGCCGGTCGATACTATGGC. It encodes CASKGAGRYYG. The full CDR3 reads CASKGAGRYYGYTF.

This clone was recorded a few times. The chain's CDR3 is CASSLRSSIEQFF. The covered CDR3 bases are TGTGCCAGTAGTTTAAGGTCTAGCATTGAG. V is TRBV19 and J is TRBJ2-1; D is perhaps TRBD2 (5 bases). The CDR3 end falls 3 residues outside the read, so it is completed with the germline J gene. The CDR3 spans 13 residues. V was pared by 5 bases and J by 9 bases, with 14 bases between. Germline CDR1 is LNHDA and CDR2 is SQIVND (reference sequence). The complete variable domain, with remaining parts taken from reference TRBV19 and TRBJ2-1, reads DGGITQSPKYLFRKEGQNVTLSCEQNLNHDAMYWYRQDPGQGLRLIYYSQIVNDFQKGDIAEGYSVSREKKESFPLTVTSAQKNPTAFYLCASSLRSSIEQFFGPGTRLTVL.